This T cell receptor beta chain is drawn from a study of CD8 T cells in ankylosing spondylitis. TCRdb reprocessed the 5' RACE reads with MiXCR, giving one entry per CDR3 protein. The sample includes roughly 40,000 distinct CDR3 sequences, approximately 3.6% of them seen just once. General study points: Characteristic of ankylosing spondylitis blood, it appeared, was a TCR beta motif comprising roughly 8 highly homologous variants.

This clonotype was counted many times. The antigen is unknown. The TCR comes from a female donor with ankylosing spondylitis or in good health (not recorded which). Sequenced sample: blood, either unsorted or a sorted T cell fraction (not recorded which).

The CDR3 DNA reads as TGTGCCAGCACCGGACAGGGAAATGAAAAACTGTTTTTT. Translating it yields CASTGQGNEKLFF. This chain links TRBV9 with TRBJ1-4; 8 nucleotides line up with TRBD1. The CDR3 consists of 13 residues. Trimming cost V 6 bases and J 5 bases; bases outside gene matches: 3. The germline gives CDR1 SGDLS, CDR2 YYNGEE.